The T cell receptor (beta chain) under discussion was sequenced for a study of cytomegalovirus exposure and HLA in healthy donors. Findings and limits, study-wide: Cytomegalovirus association was listed for around 180 TCR beta chains. The study reported that TCR beta sequences accurately predicted HLA-A and HLA-B alleles in most subjects.

Turning to this clone: What it binds is not known.

With 4 bases clipped from V and 3 bases from J, the junction kept 14 bases outside the gene matches. This CDR3 comprises 17 residues. Germline CDR1 reads MGHRA; CDR2 reads YSYEKL. Whereas donors were nominally healthy upon sampling, unrecorded immune exposures were probable. It was with 60 Vbeta and 13 Jbeta primers that the PCR ran. This table comes from immunoSEQ multiplex PCR, and its TCRdb copy is limited to in-frame clones, with some not included. In total, the table holds 130,000 or so clones. The V call is TRBV4-1, the J call TRBJ2-7; 8 bases align to TRBD2. This TCR came from a woman aged 60-75 years in good health and CMV-seronegative. Input material: PBMCs. The CDR3 loop is CASSLNMRASGFYEQYF. The CDR3 DNA is TGCGCCAGCAGCCTCAATATGAGGGCTAGCGGGTTCTACGAGCAGTACTTC.